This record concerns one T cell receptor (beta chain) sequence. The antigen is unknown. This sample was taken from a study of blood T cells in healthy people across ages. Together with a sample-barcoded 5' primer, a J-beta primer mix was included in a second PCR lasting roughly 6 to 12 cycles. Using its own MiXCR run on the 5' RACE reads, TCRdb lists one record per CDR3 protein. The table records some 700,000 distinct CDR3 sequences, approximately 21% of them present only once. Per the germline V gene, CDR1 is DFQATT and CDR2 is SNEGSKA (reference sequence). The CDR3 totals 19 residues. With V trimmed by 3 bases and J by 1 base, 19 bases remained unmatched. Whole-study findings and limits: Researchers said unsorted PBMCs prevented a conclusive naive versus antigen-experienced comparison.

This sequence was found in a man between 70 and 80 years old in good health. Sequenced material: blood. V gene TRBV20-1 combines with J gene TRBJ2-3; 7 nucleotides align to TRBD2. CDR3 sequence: CSARGGGASGPIGTDTQYF. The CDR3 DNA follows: TGCAGTGCTAGGGGGGGGGGAGCTAGCGGCCCGATTGGCACAGATACGCAGTATTTT.